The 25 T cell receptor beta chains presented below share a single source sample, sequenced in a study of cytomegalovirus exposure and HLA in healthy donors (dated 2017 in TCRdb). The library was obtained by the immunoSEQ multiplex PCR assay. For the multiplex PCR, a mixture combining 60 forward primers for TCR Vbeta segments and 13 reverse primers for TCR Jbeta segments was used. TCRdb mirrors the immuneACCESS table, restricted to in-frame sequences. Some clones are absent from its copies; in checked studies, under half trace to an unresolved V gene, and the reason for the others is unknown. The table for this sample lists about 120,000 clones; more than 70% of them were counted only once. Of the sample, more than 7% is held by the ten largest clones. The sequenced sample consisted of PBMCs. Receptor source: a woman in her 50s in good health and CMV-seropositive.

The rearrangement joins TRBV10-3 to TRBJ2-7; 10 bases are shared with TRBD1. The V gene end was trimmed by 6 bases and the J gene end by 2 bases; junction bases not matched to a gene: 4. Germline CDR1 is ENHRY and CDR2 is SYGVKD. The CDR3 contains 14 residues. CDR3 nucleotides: TGTGCCATCAGGAGGACAGGGGGTACCTACGAGCAGTACTTC. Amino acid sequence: CAIRRTGGTYEQYF.

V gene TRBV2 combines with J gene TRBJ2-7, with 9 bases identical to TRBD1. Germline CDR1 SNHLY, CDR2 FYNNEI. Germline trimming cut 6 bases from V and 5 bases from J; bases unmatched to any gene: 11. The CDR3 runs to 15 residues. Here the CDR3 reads CASSRRRDRAHEQYF. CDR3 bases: TGTGCCAGCAGCCGTCGCCGGGACAGGGCCCACGAGCAGTACTTC. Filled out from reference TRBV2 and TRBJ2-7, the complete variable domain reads EPEVTQTPSHQVTQMGQEVILRCVPISNHLYFYWYRQILGQKVEFLVSFYNNEISEKSEIFDDQFSVERPDGSNFTLKIRSTKLEDSAMYFCASSRRRDRAHEQYFGPGTRLTVT.

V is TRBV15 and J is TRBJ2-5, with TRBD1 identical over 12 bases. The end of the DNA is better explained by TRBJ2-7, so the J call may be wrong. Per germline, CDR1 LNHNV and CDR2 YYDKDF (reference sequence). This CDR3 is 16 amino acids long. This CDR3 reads CATSRRVGTGGIEQYF. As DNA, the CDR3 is TGTGCCACCAGCAGGAGGGTGGGGACAGGGGGCATCGAGCAGTACTTC.

The CDR3 reads CASSRQGMDGYTF. In DNA form, the CDR3 reads TGCGCCAGCAGCAGACAGGGCATGGATGGCTACACCTTC. J is TRBJ1-2 and V is TRBV5-1; 7 positions agree with TRBD1. The CDR3 has 13 residues. Germline V gene sequence: CDR1 SGHRS, CDR2 YFSETQ. Germline trimming cut 4 bases from V and 6 bases from J; bases unmatched to any gene: 6.

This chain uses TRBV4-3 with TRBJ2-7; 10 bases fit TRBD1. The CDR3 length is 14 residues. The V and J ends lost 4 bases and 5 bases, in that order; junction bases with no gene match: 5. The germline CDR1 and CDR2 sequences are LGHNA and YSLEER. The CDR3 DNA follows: TGCGCCAGCAGCCCCCGGGACAGGGGTGACGAGCAGTACTTC. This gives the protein CASSPRDRGDEQYF.

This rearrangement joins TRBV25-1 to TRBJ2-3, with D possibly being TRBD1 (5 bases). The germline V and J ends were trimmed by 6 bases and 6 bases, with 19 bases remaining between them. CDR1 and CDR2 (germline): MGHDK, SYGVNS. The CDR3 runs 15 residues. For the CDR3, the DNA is TGTGCCAGCAGCCCCGGGCAGGGTCGCTCGGATACGCAGTATTTT. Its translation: CASSPGQGRSDTQYF.

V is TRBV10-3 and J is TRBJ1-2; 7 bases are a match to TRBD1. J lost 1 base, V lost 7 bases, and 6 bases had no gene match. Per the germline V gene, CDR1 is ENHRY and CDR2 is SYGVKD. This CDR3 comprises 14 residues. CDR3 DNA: TGTGCCATCAAAGGGGACAGTAATAACTATGGCTACACCTTC. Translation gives CAIKGDSNNYGYTF.

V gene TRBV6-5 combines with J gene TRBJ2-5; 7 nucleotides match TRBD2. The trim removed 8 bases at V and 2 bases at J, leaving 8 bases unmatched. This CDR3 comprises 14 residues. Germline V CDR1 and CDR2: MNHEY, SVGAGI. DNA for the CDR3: TGTGCCAGCTCCTGGACTAGTGTGCAAGAGACCCAGTACTTC. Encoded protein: CASSWTSVQETQYF.

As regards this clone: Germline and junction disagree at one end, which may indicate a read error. The CDR3 region has the DNA TGTGCTAGCAGCTCGGGACTAGCGGGGGCGGAGACCCAGTACTTC. Translated, it gives CASSSGLAGAETQYF. The genes are TRBV7-7 and TRBJ2-5, with TRBD2 matching over 14 bases. The CDR3 contains 15 residues. Germline V gene sequence: CDR1 SSHAT, CDR2 FNYEAQ (reference sequence).

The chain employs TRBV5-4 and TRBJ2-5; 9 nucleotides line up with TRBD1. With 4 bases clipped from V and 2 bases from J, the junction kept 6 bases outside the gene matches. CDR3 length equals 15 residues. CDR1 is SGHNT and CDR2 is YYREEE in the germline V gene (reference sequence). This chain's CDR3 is CASSPPGTGQETQYF. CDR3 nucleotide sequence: TGTGCCAGCAGCCCACCCGGGACAGGGCAAGAGACCCAGTACTTC.

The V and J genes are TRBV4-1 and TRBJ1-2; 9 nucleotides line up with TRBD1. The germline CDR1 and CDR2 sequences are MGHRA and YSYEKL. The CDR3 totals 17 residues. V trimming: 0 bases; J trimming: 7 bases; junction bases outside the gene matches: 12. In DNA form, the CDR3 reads TGCGCCAGCAGCCAAGAATTGACGGGACAGGGTCGATCTGGCTACACCTTC. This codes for CASSQELTGQGRSGYTF.

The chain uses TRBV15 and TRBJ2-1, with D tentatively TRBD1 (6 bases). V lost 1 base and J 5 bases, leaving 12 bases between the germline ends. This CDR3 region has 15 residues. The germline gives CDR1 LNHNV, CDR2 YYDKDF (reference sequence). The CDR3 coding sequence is TGTGCCACCAGCAGAGGAAACAGGGTCGACAATGAGCAGTTCTTC. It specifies CATSRGNRVDNEQFF.

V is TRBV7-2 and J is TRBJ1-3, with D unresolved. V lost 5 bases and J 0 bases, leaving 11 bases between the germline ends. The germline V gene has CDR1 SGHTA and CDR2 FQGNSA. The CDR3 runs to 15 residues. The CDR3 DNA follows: TGTGCCAGCAGCGCAGGTCCTGACTCTGGAAACACCATATATTTT. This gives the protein CASSAGPDSGNTIYF.

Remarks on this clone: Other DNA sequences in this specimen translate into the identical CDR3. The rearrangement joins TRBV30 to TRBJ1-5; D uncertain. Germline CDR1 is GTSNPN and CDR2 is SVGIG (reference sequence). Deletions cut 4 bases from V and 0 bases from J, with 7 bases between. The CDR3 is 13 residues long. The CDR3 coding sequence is TGTGCCTGGACGGCGGATAGCAATCAGCCCCAGCATTTT. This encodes CAWTADSNQPQHF. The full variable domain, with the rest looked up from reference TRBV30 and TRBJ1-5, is SQTIHQWPATLVQPVGSPLSLECTVEGTSNPNLYWYRQAAGRGLQLLFYSVGIGQISSEVPQNLSASRPQDRQFILSSKKLLLSDSGFYLCAWTADSNQPQHFGDGTRLSIL.

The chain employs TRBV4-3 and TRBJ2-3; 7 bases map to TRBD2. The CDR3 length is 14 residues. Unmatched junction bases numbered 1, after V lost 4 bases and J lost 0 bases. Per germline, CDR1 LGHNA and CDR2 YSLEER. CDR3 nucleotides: TGCGCCAGCAGCCGACTAGCAAGCACAGATACGCAGTATTTT. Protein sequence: CASSRLASTDTQYF.

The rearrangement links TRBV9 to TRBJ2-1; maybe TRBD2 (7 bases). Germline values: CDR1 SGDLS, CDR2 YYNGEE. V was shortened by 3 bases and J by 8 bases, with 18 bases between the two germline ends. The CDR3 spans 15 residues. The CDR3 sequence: CASSARGAVVHEQFF. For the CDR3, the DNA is TGTGCCAGCAGCGCCCGGGGGGCCGTGGTACATGAGCAGTTCTTC.

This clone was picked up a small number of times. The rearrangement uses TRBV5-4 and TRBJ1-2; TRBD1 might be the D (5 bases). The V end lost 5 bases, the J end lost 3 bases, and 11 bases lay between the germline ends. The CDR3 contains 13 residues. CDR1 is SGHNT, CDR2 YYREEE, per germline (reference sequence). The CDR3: CASRSRVDYGYTF. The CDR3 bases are TGTGCCAGCAGGTCCAGGGTGGACTATGGCTACACCTTC.

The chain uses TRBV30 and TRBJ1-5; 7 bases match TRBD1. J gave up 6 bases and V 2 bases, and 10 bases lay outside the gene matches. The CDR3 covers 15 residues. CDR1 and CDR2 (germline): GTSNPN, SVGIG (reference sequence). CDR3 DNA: TGTGCCTGGAGTCCCCTTCGACAGGGACTTCAGCCCCAGCATTTT. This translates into CAWSPLRQGLQPQHF.

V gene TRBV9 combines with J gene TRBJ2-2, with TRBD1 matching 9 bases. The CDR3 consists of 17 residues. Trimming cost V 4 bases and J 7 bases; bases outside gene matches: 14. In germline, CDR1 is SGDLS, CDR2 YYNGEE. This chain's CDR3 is CASSSRGGDRVNGELFF. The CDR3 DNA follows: TGTGCCAGCAGCTCGAGGGGGGGGGACAGGGTCAACGGGGAGCTGTTTTTT. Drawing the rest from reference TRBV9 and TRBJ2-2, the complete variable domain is DSGVTQTPKHLITATGQRVTLRCSPRSGDLSVYWYQQSLDQGLQFLIQYYNGEERAKGNILERFSAQQFPDLHSELNLSSLELGDSALYFCASSSRGGDRVNGELFFGEGSRLTVL.

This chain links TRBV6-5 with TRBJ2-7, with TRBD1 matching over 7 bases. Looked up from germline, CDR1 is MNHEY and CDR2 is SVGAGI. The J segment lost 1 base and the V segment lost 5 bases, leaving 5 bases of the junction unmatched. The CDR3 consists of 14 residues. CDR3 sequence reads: CASSPGTESYEQYF. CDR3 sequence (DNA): TGTGCCAGCAGTCCCGGGACAGAGTCCTACGAGCAGTACTTC.

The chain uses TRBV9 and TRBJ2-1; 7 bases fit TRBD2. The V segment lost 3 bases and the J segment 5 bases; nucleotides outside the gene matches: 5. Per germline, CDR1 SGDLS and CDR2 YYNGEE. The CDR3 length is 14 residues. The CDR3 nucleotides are TGTGCCAGCAGCGCGGGACTACCCGACAATGAGCAGTTCTTC. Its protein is CASSAGLPDNEQFF.

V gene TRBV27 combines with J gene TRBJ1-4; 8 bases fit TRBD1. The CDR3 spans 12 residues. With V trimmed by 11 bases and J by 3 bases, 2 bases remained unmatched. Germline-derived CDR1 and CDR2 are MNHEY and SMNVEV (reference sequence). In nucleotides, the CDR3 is TGTGCCGCCAGGGGGCCTAATGAAAAACTGTTTTTT. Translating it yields CAARGPNEKLFF.

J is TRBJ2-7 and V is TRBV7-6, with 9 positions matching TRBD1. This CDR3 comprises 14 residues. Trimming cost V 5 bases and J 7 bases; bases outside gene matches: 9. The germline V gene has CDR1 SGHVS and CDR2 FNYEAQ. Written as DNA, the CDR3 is TGTGCCAGCAGCCCCCGGACAGGGGACGATGAGCAGTACTTC. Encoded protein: CASSPRTGDDEQYF. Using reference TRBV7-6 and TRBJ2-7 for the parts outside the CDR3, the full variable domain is GAGVSQSPRYKVTKRGQDVALRCDPISGHVSLYWYRQALGQGPEFLTYFNYEAQQDKSGLPNDRFSAERPEGSISTLTIQRTEQRDSAMYRCASSPRTGDDEQYFGPGTRLTVT.

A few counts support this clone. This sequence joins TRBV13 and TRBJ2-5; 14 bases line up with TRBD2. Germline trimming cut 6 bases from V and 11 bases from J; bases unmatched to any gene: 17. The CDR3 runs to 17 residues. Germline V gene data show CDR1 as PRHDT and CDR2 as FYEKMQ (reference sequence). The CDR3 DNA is TGTGCCAGCAGTTCCGAAGGACTAGCGGGGGGCTCTGGGGAGCAGTACTTC. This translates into CASSSEGLAGGSGEQYF.

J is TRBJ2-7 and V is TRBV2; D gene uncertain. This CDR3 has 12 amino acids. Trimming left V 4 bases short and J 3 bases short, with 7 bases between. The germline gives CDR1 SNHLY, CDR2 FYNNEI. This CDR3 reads CASSGDIYEQYF. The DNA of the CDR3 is TGTGCCAGCAGTGGAGACATCTACGAGCAGTACTTC.